This T cell receptor beta chain was documented in a study of T cell changes during pregnancy in multiple sclerosis. This clone was picked up one time. Some clones are missing from TCRdb's copy, which holds only in-frame ones; the method was immunoSEQ multiplex PCR. The sample carries more than 25,000 clones, about 91% recorded once. The sample here was peripheral blood, taken in the first trimester of pregnancy. The sequence was obtained from a female donor in good health, enrolled as a control in a pregnancy study.

In DNA, the CDR3 is TGTGCCAGCAGCGTAGGGGGTTTGACAGGGGTGAGGCAAGAGACCCAGTACTTC. The encoded protein is CASSVGGLTGVRQETQYF. The chain uses TRBV9 and TRBJ2-5; 8 bases map to TRBD1. CDR3 length: 18 residues. J was trimmed by 2 bases and V by 0 bases; bases with no gene match: 12. The germline CDR1 and CDR2 sequences are SGDLS and YYNGEE.